This T cell receptor (beta chain) was found in a study of blood T cell repertoires in COVID-19. Study background: The United States, Italy and Spain supplied acute and convalescent COVID-19 samples. T cells, B-cell-depleted T cells, or PBMCs supplied cDNA or gDNA.

The authors' processing: How many nucleated cells were present was estimated from reference gene primer amplification. Clones were read by immunoSEQ multiplex PCR, and TCRdb kept only the in-frame ones, dropping some. That table supplies the V and J calls and clone size; D and trimming were determined from the DNA. Of roughly 200,000 clones listed, around 85% were seen once; the top ten hold 7.9%. Trimming cost V 1 base and J 6 bases, with 5 bases left between them. This CDR3 has 12 amino acids. Germline V gene data show CDR1 as SGHNT and CDR2 as YYREEE (reference sequence). This chain connects TRBV5-4 to TRBJ2-1; D ambiguous. Sequences were obtained from peripheral blood. The TCR comes from a woman aged 80 or older with acute or convalescent COVID-19. This CDR3 is CASSLYSNEQFF. The CDR3 DNA sequence: TGTGCCAGCAGCTTGTATAGCAATGAGCAGTTCTTC.